What follows is one TCR beta chain and its context. These data originate in a study of blood T cell repertoires in COVID-19. Study-wide background: Spain, Italy and the United States supplied samples that represented acute and convalescent COVID-19.

Recovered status in Cohort 3 required two negative PCRs, clearance, or symptom resolution. The repertoire was sequenced with immunoSEQ multiplex PCR; TCRdb's copy has only in-frame clones and lacks some. Of fewer than 450,000 clones listed, around 91% were seen once; the top ten hold about 0.57%. The CDR3 length is 19 residues. The V gene's germline CDR1 is SGHAT and CDR2 FQNNGV. Trimming removed 5 bases at V and 5 bases at J, with 30 bases between. Sequenced: PBMCs or T cells enriched from blood (not recorded which). This receptor was identified in a man younger than 30 who had recovered from COVID-19. J is TRBJ1-2 and V is TRBV11-2, with a possible D match to TRBD1 (5 bases). CDR3 nucleotides: TGTGCCAGCAGCCCGACTTGGGGGGGACGCGCGGACCGACTATATGGCTACACCTTC. Encoded protein: CASSPTWGGRADRLYGYTF. Full variable domain (remainder filled in from reference TRBV11-2 and TRBJ1-2): EAGVAQSPRYKIIEKRQSVAFWCNPISGHATLYWYQQILGQGPKLLIQFQNNGVVDDSQLPKDRFSAERLKGVDSTLKIQPAKLEDSAVYLCASSPTWGGRADRLYGYTFGSGTRLTVV.